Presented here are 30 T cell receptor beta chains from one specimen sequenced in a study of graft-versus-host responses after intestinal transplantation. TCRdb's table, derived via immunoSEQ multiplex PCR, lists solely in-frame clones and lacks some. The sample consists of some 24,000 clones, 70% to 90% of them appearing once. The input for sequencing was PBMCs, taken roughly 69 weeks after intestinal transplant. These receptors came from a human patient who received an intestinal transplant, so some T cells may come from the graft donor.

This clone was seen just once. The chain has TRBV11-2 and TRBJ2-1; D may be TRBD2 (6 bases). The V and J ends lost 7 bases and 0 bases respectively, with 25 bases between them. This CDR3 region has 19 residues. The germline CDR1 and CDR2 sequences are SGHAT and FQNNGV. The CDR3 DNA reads TGTGCCAGCATGAGTTTGGCAGCCCTAGCGACGCACTCCTACAATGAGCAGTTCTTC. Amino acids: CASMSLAALATHSYNEQFF.

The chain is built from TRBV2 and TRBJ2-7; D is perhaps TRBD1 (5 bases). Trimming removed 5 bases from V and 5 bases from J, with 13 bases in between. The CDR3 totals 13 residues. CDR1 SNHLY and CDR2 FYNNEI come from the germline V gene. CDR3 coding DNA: TGTGCCAGCAGTAGCAGGGTTCGCGACGAGCAGTACTTC. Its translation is CASSSRVRDEQYF. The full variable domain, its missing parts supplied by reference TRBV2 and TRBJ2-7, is EPEVTQTPSHQVTQMGQEVILRCVPISNHLYFYWYRQILGQKVEFLVSFYNNEISEKSEIFDDQFSVERPDGSNFTLKIRSTKLEDSAMYFCASSSRVRDEQYFGPGTRLTVT.

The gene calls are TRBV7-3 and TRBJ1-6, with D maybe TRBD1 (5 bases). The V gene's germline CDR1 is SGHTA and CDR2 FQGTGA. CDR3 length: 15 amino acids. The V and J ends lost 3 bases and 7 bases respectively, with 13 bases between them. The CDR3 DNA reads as TGTGCCAGCAGCTTTGGGACCGGGGAGAATTCACCCCTCCACTTT. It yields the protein CASSFGTGENSPLHF.

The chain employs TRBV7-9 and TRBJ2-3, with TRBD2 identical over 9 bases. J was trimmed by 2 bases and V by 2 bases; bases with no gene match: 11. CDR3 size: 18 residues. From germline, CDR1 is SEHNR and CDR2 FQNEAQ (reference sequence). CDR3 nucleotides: TGTGCCAGCAGCTTACCCATATCACTAGCGGGTCCCACAGATACGCAGTATTTT. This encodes CASSLPISLAGPTDTQYF.

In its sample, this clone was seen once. CDR3: CASSCTTSGGMNEQFF. CDR3 in DNA: TGTGCCAGCAGCTGTACGACTAGCGGGGGGATGAATGAGCAGTTCTTC. The chain has TRBV5-6 and TRBJ2-1; 13 bases are shared with TRBD2. Per the germline V gene, CDR1 is SGHDT and CDR2 is YYEEEE. The CDR3 totals 16 residues. V was clipped by 3 bases and J by 7 bases; unmatched bases: 7.

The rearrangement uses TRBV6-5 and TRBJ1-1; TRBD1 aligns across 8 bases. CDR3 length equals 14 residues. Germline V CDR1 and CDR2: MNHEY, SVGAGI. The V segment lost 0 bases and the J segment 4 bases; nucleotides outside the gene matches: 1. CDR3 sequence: CASSYSTGVTEAFF. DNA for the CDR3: TGTGCCAGCAGTTACTCGACAGGGGTCACTGAAGCTTTCTTT.

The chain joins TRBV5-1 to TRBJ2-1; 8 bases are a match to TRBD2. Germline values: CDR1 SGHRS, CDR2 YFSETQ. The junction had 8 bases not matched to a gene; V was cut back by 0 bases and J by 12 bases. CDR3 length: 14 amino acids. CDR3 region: CASSLVAGSLVQFF. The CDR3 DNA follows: TGCGCCAGCAGCTTGGTAGCGGGAAGTTTGGTGCAGTTCTTC.

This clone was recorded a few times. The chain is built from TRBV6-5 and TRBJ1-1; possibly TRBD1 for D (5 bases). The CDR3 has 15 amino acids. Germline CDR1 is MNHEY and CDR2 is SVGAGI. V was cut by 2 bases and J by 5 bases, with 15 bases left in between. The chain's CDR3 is CASSYSGQGLTEAFF. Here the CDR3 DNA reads TGTGCCAGCAGTTACAGTGGGCAGGGACTGACTGAAGCTTTCTTT.

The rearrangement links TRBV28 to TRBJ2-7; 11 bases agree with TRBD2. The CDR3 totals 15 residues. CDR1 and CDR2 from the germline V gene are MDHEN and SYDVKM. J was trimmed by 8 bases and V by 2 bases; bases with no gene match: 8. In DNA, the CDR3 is TGTGCCAGCAGTTTAATAGTACTAGCGGGAGCTCAGCAGTACTTC. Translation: CASSLIVLAGAQQYF.

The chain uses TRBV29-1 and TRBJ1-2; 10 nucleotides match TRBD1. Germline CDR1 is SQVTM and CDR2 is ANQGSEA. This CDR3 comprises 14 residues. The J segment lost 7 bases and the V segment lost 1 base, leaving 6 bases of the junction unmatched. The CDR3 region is CSVEATGGVSGYTF. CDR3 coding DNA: TGCAGCGTTGAAGCGACAGGGGGCGTCTCTGGCTACACCTTC. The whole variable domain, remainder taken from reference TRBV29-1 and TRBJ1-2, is SAVISQKPSRDICQRGTSLTIQCQVDSQVTMMFWYRQQPGQSLTLIATANQGSEATYESGFVIDKFPISRPNLTFSTLTVSNMSPEDSSIYLCSVEATGGVSGYTFGSGTRLTVV.

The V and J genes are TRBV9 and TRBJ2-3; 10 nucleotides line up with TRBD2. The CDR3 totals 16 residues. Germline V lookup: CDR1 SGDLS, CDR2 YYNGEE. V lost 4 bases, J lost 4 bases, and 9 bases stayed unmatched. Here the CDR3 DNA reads TGTGCCAGCAGCTCCTCTAGCGGGAGCTGGGCAGATACGCAGTATTTT. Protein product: CASSSSSGSWADTQYF.

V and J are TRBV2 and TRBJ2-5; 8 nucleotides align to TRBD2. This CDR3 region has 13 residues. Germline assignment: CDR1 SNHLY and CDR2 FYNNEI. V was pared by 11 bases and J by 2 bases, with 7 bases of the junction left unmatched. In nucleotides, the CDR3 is TGTGCCGGAGCGGGAGAATGGCAAGAGACCCAGTACTTC. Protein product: CAGAGEWQETQYF.

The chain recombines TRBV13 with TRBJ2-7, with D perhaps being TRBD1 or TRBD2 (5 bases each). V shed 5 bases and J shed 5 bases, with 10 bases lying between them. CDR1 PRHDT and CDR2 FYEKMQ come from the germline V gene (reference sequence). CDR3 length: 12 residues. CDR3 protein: CASSGTANEQYF. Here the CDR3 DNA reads TGTGCCAGCAGCGGGACCGCCAACGAGCAGTACTTC.

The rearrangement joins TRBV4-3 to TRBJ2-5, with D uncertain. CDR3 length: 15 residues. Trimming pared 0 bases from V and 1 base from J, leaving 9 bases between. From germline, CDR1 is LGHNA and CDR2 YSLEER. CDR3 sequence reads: CASSQDPSFQETQYF. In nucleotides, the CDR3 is TGCGCCAGCAGCCAAGATCCGTCGTTCCAAGAGACCCAGTACTTC.

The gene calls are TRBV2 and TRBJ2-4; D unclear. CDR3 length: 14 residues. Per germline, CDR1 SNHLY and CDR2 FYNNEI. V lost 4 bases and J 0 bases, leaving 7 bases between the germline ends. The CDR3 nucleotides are TGTGCCAGCAGTGCAGGCGGAGCCAAAAACATTCAGTACTTC. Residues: CASSAGGAKNIQYF.

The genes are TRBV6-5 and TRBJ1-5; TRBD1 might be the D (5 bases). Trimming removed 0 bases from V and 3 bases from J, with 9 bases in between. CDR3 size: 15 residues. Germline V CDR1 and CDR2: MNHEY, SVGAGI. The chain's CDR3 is CASSYSGASNQPQHF. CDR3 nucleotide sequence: TGTGCCAGCAGTTACTCAGGGGCCTCCAATCAGCCCCAGCATTTT.

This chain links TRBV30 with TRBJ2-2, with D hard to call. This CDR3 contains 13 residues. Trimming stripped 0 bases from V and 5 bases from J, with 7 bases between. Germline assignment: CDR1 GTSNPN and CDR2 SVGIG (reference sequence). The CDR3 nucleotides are TGTGCCTGGAGTGTAATCAGGACCGGGGAGCTGTTTTTT. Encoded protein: CAWSVIRTGELFF.

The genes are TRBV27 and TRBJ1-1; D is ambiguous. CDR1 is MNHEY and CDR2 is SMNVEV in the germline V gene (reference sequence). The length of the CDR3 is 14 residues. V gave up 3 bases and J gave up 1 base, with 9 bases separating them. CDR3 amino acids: CASSFSGWNTEAFF. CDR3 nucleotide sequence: TGTGCCAGCAGTTTCAGTGGATGGAACACTGAAGCTTTCTTT.

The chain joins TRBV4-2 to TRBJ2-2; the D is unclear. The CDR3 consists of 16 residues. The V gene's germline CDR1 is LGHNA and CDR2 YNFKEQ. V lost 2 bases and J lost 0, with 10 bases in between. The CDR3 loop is CASSQRHLANTGELFF. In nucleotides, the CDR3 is TGTGCCAGCAGCCAACGACATCTCGCGAACACCGGGGAGCTGTTTTTT.

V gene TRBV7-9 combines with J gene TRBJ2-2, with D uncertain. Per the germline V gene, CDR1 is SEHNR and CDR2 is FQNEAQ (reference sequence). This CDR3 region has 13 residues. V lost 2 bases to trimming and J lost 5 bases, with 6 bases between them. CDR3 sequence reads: CASSLHGTGELFF. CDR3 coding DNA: TGTGCCAGCAGCTTACATGGGACCGGGGAGCTGTTTTTT.

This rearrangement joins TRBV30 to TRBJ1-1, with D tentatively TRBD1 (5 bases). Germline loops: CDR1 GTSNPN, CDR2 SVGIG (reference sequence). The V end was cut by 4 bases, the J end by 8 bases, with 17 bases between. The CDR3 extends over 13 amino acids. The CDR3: CAWTLGTGLEAFF. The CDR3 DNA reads TGTGCCTGGACACTCGGGACCGGGCTAGAAGCTTTCTTT.

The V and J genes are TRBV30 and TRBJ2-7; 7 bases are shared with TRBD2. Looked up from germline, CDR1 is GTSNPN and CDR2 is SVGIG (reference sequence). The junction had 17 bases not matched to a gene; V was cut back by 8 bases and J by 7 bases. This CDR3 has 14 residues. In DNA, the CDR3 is TGTGCCACATCGACCGGGGGGAAAAGAGAAGAGCAGTACTTC. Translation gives CATSTGGKREEQYF.

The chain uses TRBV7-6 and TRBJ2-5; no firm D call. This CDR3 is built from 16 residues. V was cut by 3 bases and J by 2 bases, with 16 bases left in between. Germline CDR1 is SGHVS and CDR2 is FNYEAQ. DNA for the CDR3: TGTGCCAGCAGCTTTCCCGGGCCGACGATACAAGAGACCCAGTACTTC. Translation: CASSFPGPTIQETQYF.

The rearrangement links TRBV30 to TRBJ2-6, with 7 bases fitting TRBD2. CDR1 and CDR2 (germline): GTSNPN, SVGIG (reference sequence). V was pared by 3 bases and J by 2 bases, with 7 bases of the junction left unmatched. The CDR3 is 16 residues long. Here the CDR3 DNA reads TGTGCCTGGAGATGGAGGGAGGGCGCTGGGGCCAACGTCCTGACTTTC. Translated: CAWRWREGAGANVLTF.

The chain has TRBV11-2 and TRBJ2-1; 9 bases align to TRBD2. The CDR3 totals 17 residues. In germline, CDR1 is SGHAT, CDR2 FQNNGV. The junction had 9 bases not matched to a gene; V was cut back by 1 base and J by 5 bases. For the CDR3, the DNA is TGTGCCAGCAGCTTAGGTAGCGGGAGAAGGAACAACAATGAGCAGTTCTTC. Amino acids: CASSLGSGRRNNNEQFF.

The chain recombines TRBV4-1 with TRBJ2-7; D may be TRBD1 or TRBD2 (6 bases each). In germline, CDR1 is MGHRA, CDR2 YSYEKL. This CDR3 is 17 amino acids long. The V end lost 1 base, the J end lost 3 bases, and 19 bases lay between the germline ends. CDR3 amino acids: CASSQGGFRQDYYEQYF. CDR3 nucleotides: TGCGCCAGCAGCCAAGGAGGTTTTCGACAGGACTACTACGAGCAGTACTTC.

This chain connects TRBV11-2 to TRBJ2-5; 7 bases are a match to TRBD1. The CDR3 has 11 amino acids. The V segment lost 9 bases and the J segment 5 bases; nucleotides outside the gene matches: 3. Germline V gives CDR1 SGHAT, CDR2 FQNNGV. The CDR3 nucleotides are TGTGCCAGTCTCAGGGGGGAGACCCAGTACTTC. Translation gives CASLRGETQYF.

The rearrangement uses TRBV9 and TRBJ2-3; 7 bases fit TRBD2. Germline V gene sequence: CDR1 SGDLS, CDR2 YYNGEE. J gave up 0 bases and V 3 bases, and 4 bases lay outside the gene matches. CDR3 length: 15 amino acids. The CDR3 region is CASSALGGSTDTQYF. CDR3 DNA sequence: TGTGCCAGCAGCGCCCTGGGGGGGAGCACAGATACGCAGTATTTT. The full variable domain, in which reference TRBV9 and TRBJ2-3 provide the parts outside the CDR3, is DSGVTQTPKHLITATGQRVTLRCSPRSGDLSVYWYQQSLDQGLQFLIQYYNGEERAKGNILERFSAQQFPDLHSELNLSSLELGDSALYFCASSALGGSTDTQYFGPGTRLTVL.

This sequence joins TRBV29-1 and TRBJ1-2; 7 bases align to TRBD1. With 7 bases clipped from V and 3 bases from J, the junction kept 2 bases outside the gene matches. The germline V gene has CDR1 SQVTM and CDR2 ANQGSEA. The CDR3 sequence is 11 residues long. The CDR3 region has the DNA TGCAGCGGTGGACAGGACTATGGCTACACCTTC. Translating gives CSGGQDYGYTF. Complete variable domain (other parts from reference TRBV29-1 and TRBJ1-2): SAVISQKPSRDICQRGTSLTIQCQVDSQVTMMFWYRQQPGQSLTLIATANQGSEATYESGFVIDKFPISRPNLTFSTLTVSNMSPEDSSIYLCSGGQDYGYTFGSGTRLTVV.

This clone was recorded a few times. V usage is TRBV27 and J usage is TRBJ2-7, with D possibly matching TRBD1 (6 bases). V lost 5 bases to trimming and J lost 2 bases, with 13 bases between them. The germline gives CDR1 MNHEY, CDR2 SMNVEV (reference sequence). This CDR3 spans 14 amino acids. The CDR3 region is CASSVNRVPYEQYF. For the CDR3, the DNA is TGTGCCAGCAGTGTAAACAGGGTACCCTACGAGCAGTACTTC.